Following are 18 T cell receptor beta chains from one sample sequenced in a study of shared clonotypes between healthy human individuals. The repertoire was sequenced with immunoSEQ multiplex PCR; TCRdb's copy has only in-frame clones and lacks some. The sample consists of some 2.3 million clones, about 92% of them appearing once. The specimen was naive CD4+ T cells from PBMCs. This sample's subset: CD45RA+ positively selected. These receptors all come from a man aged 18 to 35 in good health. Some clones in this sample may be carry-over from other donors' samples.

The chain uses TRBV6-1 and TRBJ1-1; TRBD1 matches at 10 bases. Losses at the gene ends were 7 bases for V and 1 base for J; bases not matched to a gene: 6. Germline V gives CDR1 MNHNS, CDR2 SASEGT. This CDR3 comprises 15 residues. Here the CDR3 DNA reads TGTGCCAGCATGGACAGGGGGGGGAGGAACACTGAAGCTTTCTTT. Protein product: CASMDRGGRNTEAFF.

This chain links TRBV28 with TRBJ2-2; 11 positions match TRBD1. This CDR3 comprises 17 residues. V lost 5 bases to trimming and J lost 1 base; unmatched junction nucleotides: 6. Looked up from germline, CDR1 is MDHEN and CDR2 is SYDVKM. For the CDR3, the DNA is TGTGCCAGCAGTCCGGGACAGGGGGAACTGAACACCGGGGAGCTGTTTTTT. It is translated as CASSPGQGELNTGELFF.

Comment on this clone: The same CDR3 also results from other DNA sequences found in this sample. This rearrangement joins TRBV5-1 to TRBJ2-3; 8 bases agree with TRBD1. Germline CDR1 and CDR2: SGHRS and YFSETQ. J lost 6 bases, V lost 1 base, and 7 bases had no gene match. There are 15 residues in the CDR3. This chain's CDR3 is CASSLLAGGSDTQYF. For the CDR3, the DNA is TGCGCCAGCAGCTTGTTAGCAGGGGGCTCGGATACGCAGTATTTT.

This chain connects TRBV30 to TRBJ1-5, with D possibly being TRBD1 (5 bases). Trimming took 2 bases from V and 5 from J, leaving 7 bases between them. This CDR3 region has 12 residues. CDR1 and CDR2 (germline): GTSNPN, SVGIG (reference sequence). DNA of the CDR3: TGTGCCTGGAGTAGGGGAGATCAGCCCCAGCATTTT. Its translation: CAWSRGDQPQHF. The full variable domain, with the rest looked up from reference TRBV30 and TRBJ1-5, is SQTIHQWPATLVQPVGSPLSLECTVEGTSNPNLYWYRQAAGRGLQLLFYSVGIGQISSEVPQNLSASRPQDRQFILSSKKLLLSDSGFYLCAWSRGDQPQHFGDGTRLSIL.

V and J are TRBV4-3 and TRBJ1-1; a possible D gene is TRBD1 (6 bases). The CDR3 length is 13 residues. V lost 6 bases, J lost 0 bases, and 8 bases lay in between. CDR1 and CDR2 from the germline V gene are LGHNA and YSLEER. The DNA for the CDR3 is TGCGCCAGCAGTACAGGGATGAACACTGAAGCTTTCTTT. Protein: CASSTGMNTEAFF.

The chain carries TRBV29-1 and TRBJ1-2; no definite D call. Germline CDR1 SQVTM, CDR2 ANQGSEA. With 1 base removed from V and 4 bases from J, the gap between germline ends came to 10 bases. The CDR3 extends over 13 amino acids. This chain's CDR3 is CSVEVGSSYGYTF. In DNA, the CDR3 is TGCAGCGTTGAAGTCGGGAGTAGCTATGGCTACACCTTC.

The CDR3 reads CASSYTGLYQREQYF. CDR3 DNA sequence: TGTGCCAGCAGTTACACGGGCCTATACCAGAGAGAGCAGTACTTC. The rearrangement uses TRBV6-5 and TRBJ2-7, with unresolved D. Trimming took 2 bases from V and 7 from J, leaving 18 bases between them. This CDR3 comprises 15 residues. The germline V gene has CDR1 MNHEY and CDR2 SVGAGI.

This clone was detected a few times. This chain connects TRBV5-1 to TRBJ1-5, with 8 bases identical to TRBD1. This CDR3 is 13 amino acids long. CDR1 is SGHRS and CDR2 is YFSETQ in the germline V gene. The V segment lost 4 bases and the J segment 5 bases; nucleotides outside the gene matches: 2. The CDR3 loop reads CASSQTGDQPQHF. CDR3 nucleotides: TGCGCCAGCAGCCAGACAGGGGATCAGCCCCAGCATTTT.

This clone was recorded once. The chain employs TRBV28 and TRBJ2-6; D gene unclear. Per germline, CDR1 MDHEN and CDR2 SYDVKM. The CDR3 runs to 17 residues. V shed 3 bases and J shed 2 bases, with 14 bases lying between them. The CDR3 here is CASSFFRLRTGANVLTF. The CDR3 coding sequence is TGTGCCAGCAGTTTCTTTCGACTCCGGACTGGGGCCAACGTCCTGACTTTC.

The gene calls are TRBV4-2 and TRBJ1-1; a possible D gene is TRBD1 (5 bases). CDR3 length equals 15 residues. Per germline, CDR1 LGHNA and CDR2 YNFKEQ. V dropped 0 bases and J dropped 3 bases, with 11 bases sitting between them. CDR3 in amino acids: CASSQEGRGDTEAFF. The DNA of the CDR3 is TGTGCCAGCAGCCAAGAAGGGCGAGGGGACACTGAAGCTTTCTTT.

This chain connects TRBV2 to TRBJ1-4, with 8 bases lining up with TRBD1. The CDR3 totals 13 residues. V shed 7 bases and J 8 bases; nucleotides not matched to a gene: 6. Germline lookup yields CDR1 SNHLY and CDR2 FYNNEI. Written as DNA, the CDR3 is TGTGCCAGCAACCCAGGGGGCTGGGAAAAACTGTTTTTT. This gives the protein CASNPGGWEKLFF.

This clone was observed once. The J gene is TRBJ2-1, the V gene TRBV10-2; 9 nucleotides line up with TRBD1. CDR1 WSHSY and CDR2 SAAADI come from the germline V gene. Unmatched junction bases numbered 9, after V lost 6 bases and J lost 3 bases. The CDR3 covers 16 residues. The CDR3, as DNA: TGCGCCAGCAGCCACCCCAGACAGGGGGTCTACAATGAGCAGTTCTTC. This encodes CASSHPRQGVYNEQFF.

The chain uses TRBV15 and TRBJ1-4; D is uncertain. V was trimmed by 0 bases and J by 6 bases, leaving 5 bases between them. Germline CDR1 and CDR2: LNHNV and YYDKDF (reference sequence). The CDR3 runs 13 residues. For the CDR3, the DNA is TGTGCCACCAGCAGAGAAATTGATGAAAAACTGTTTTTT. The encoded protein is CATSREIDEKLFF.

This clone was detected once. This chain connects TRBV5-1 to TRBJ1-2; D not certain. The CDR3 extends over 16 amino acids. CDR1 is SGHRS, CDR2 YFSETQ, per germline. V was shortened by 6 bases and J by 0 bases, with 18 bases between the two germline ends. CDR3 region: CASTTDARHTNYGYTF. The DNA of the CDR3 is TGCGCCAGCACCACGGACGCCCGACATACTAACTATGGCTACACCTTC.

This clone was recorded only once. This chain connects TRBV28 to TRBJ1-1; D is unresolved. The length of the CDR3 is 13 residues. Germline loops: CDR1 MDHEN, CDR2 SYDVKM. V was shortened by 2 bases and J by 11 bases, with 15 bases between the two germline ends. The CDR3 coding sequence is TGTGCCAGCAGTTTAGAAGGAAAGATAGGGGCTTTCTTT. Encoded protein: CASSLEGKIGAFF.

This clone was detected once. This chain connects TRBV2 to TRBJ2-3, with a tentative D call TRBD1 (5 bases). The CDR3 has 14 amino acids. Germline CDR1 reads SNHLY; CDR2 reads FYNNEI. The ends were cut back, 6 bases at V and 3 bases at J, with 13 bases in the middle. CDR3 residues: CASRGLIGTDTQYF. The CDR3 DNA is TGTGCCAGCAGGGGGCTGATTGGGACAGATACGCAGTATTTT.

The chain carries TRBV4-1 and TRBJ2-7; weak D call: TRBD2 (6 bases). This CDR3 has 16 residues. Trimming took off 0 bases at V and 0 bases at J, with 12 bases between the two ends. Germline CDR1 reads MGHRA; CDR2 reads YSYEKL. CDR3 sequence (DNA): TGCGCCAGCAGCCAAGAGGGTAGGGAGGTCTCCTACGAGCAGTACTTC. This codes for CASSQEGREVSYEQYF.

As regards this clone: Within the sample, other DNA sequences also encode this same CDR3. The gene calls are TRBV5-1 and TRBJ2-5, with D tentatively TRBD2 (5 bases). The V and J ends lost 4 bases and 1 base respectively, with 8 bases between them. This CDR3 has 13 residues. The germline CDR1 and CDR2 sequences are SGHRS and YFSETQ. CDR3 DNA: TGCGCCAGCAGCGGAGGTCCCCAAGAGACCCAGTACTTC. Protein product: CASSGGPQETQYF. The full variable domain, its missing parts supplied by reference TRBV5-1 and TRBJ2-5, is KAGVTQTPRYLIKTRGQQVTLSCSPISGHRSVSWYQQTPGQGLQFLFEYFSETQRNKGNFPGRFSGRQFSNSRSEMNVSTLELGDSALYLCASSGGPQETQYFGPGTRLLVL.